The sequence of this TCR beta chain was determined in a study of T cell repertoires in cytomegalovirus infection. About the research overall: Public TCR beta signatures indicated both CMV infection and matching HLA type.

A single record per CDR3 protein comes from TCRdb applying MiXCR to the reads. Counted here are almost 500,000 distinct CDR3 sequences, 11% occurring once; the ten biggest clones make up about a tenth. The CDR3 totals 12 residues. Per the germline V gene, CDR1 is SEHNR and CDR2 is FQNEAQ (reference sequence). V was pared by 0 bases and J by 4 bases, with 1 base between. Study outcomes and limitations: Within the response measured ex vivo, HLA-C-restricted CMV-specific TCR beta clonotypes were dominant. Cumulative frequency of public TCR beta families picked out carriers of CMV plus the relevant HLA.

This clonotype has at least ten counts. The target antigen is unknown. This chain links TRBV7-9 with TRBJ2-1; D uncertain. The TCR originated in a human donor in good health (CMV status not recorded). Some clones in this sample may be carry-over from other donors' samples. The material sequenced was PBMCs. CDR3 sequence reads: CASSLAYNEQFF. The CDR3 nucleotides are TGTGCCAGCAGCTTAGCTTACAATGAGCAGTTCTTC.